This TCR beta chain was sequenced for a study of shared clonotypes between healthy human individuals. Germline V CDR1 and CDR2: MDHEN, SYDVKM. The CDR3 spans 13 residues. Trimming stripped 7 bases from V and 5 bases from J, with 14 bases between. TCRdb's copy holds only in-frame clones and misses some; the assay was immunoSEQ multiplex PCR. This sample yields some 2.4 million clones, of which 80% to 95% are seen a single time; about 0.39% belongs to the top ten. The source material was naive CD4+ T cells from PBMCs. As for subset: CD45RA+ positively selected. This sequence joins TRBV28 and TRBJ1-2; D is perhaps TRBD1 (5 bases). The origin of this receptor is a young man in good health. Some clones in this sample may be carry-over from other donors' samples. CDR3 nucleotide sequence: TGTGCCAGCACTTTCGCCGGGGCATATGGCTACACCTTC. Translating gives CASTFAGAYGYTF.